These 19 T cell receptor beta chains were all obtained from the same sample, sequenced in a study of identical twins. TCRdb analysed the 5' RACE reads with MiXCR anew, one entry per CDR3 protein. This repertoire shows under 400,000 distinct CDR3 sequences, roughly 9% found once; its top ten account for roughly 9%. Sequencing was carried out using naive T cells sorted from blood. The receptor source for this set is a woman between 50 and 59 years old in good health.

This clonotype was seen at least ten times. The V and J genes are TRBV5-8 and TRBJ1-2, with TRBD1 matching over 8 bases. CDR1 SGHTS and CDR2 YDEGEE come from the germline V gene. With 4 bases clipped from V and 2 bases from J, the junction kept 7 bases outside the gene matches. CDR3 length: 15 residues. This chain's CDR3 is CASSQTGVRNYGYTF. The CDR3 nucleotides read TGTGCCAGCAGCCAGACAGGGGTTAGGAACTATGGCTACACCTTC.

The rearrangement joins TRBV4-2 to TRBJ2-7; no firm D call. Germline CDR1 and CDR2: LGHNA and YNFKEQ. V was clipped by 0 bases and J by 6 bases, with 9 bases between them. The CDR3 is made up of 13 amino acids. This chain's CDR3 is CASSQDFLSEQYF. The CDR3 bases are TGTGCCAGCAGCCAAGATTTTCTCTCCGAGCAGTACTTC.

This clonotype was observed a handful of times. The V gene is TRBV11-2, the J gene TRBJ2-3; maybe TRBD1 (5 bases). This CDR3 has 12 residues. The ends were cut back, 6 bases at V and 4 bases at J, with 8 bases in the middle. Per the germline V gene, CDR1 is SGHAT and CDR2 is FQNNGV. The CDR3 loop reads CASRAGSDTQYF. The CDR3 DNA reads TGTGCCAGCAGAGCAGGGTCAGATACGCAGTATTTT.

This clonotype was picked up a small number of times. CDR3 DNA: TGTGCCAGCAGCGTAACTTTTGGAGGGACCCAGTACTTC. Translating it yields CASSVTFGGTQYF. The chain recombines TRBV9 with TRBJ2-5, with D maybe TRBD2 (5 bases). V lost 1 base to trimming and J lost 7 bases, with 11 bases between them. The CDR3 spans 13 residues. The germline V gene has CDR1 SGDLS and CDR2 YYNGEE.

This clonotype has at least ten counts. Written as DNA, the CDR3 is TGCGCCAGCAGCCAAGCTAGTCTTCGAGTAGGACAGACCTACAATGAGCAGTTCTTC. It specifies CASSQASLRVGQTYNEQFF. The rearrangement links TRBV4-1 to TRBJ2-1; the D gene is possibly TRBD1 (6 bases). CDR1 and CDR2 from the germline V gene are MGHRA and YSYEKL. This CDR3 region has 19 residues. V dropped 1 base and J dropped 2 bases, with 21 bases sitting between them.

This clonotype appeared many times. This sequence joins TRBV15 and TRBJ2-7; tentatively, D is TRBD1 (6 bases). The length of the CDR3 is 17 residues. Germline V gene data show CDR1 as LNHNV and CDR2 as YYDKDF (reference sequence). Trimming removed 3 bases at V and 3 bases at J, with 21 bases between. The CDR3 reads CATSSELTGKSGYEQYF. In DNA, the CDR3 is TGTGCCACCAGCAGTGAATTAACAGGGAAATCGGGCTACGAGCAGTACTTC.

The V call is TRBV20-1, the J call TRBJ1-5; 8 bases agree with TRBD1. CDR3 length equals 14 residues. V lost 3 bases, J lost 1 base, and 2 bases stayed unmatched. The germline CDR1 and CDR2 sequences are DFQATT and SNEGSKA (reference sequence). CDR3 residues: CSASTGGSNQPQHF. Here the CDR3 DNA reads TGCAGTGCTAGTACAGGGGGAAGCAATCAGCCCCAGCATTTT.

The genes are TRBV7-6 and TRBJ1-5; no clear D gene. CDR1 and CDR2 from the germline V gene are SGHVS and FNYEAQ. The V end lost 0 bases, the J end lost 4 bases, and 10 bases lay between the germline ends. The CDR3 runs 15 residues. The CDR3 spells CASSLARGLNQPQHF. DNA for the CDR3: TGTGCCAGCAGCTTAGCGCGCGGCCTAAATCAGCCCCAGCATTTT.

This clonotype has a count of ten or more. V is TRBV28 and J is TRBJ2-6; D remains unclear. The CDR3 is made up of 14 amino acids. V was shortened by 5 bases and J by 4 bases, with 9 bases between the two germline ends. CDR1 and CDR2 (germline): MDHEN, SYDVKM. The CDR3 DNA reads as TGTGCCAGCAGTCTGTTTCTGGGGGCCAACGTCCTGACTTTC. Translating gives CASSLFLGANVLTF.

This clonotype was observed a handful of times. The rearrangement uses TRBV2 and TRBJ2-2; the D gene is possibly TRBD2 (7 bases). The V end was cut by 5 bases, the J end by 7 bases, with 14 bases between. Germline CDR1 and CDR2: SNHLY and FYNNEI. The CDR3 runs 14 residues. This chain's CDR3 is CASSNRGRVGELFF. The CDR3 bases are TGTGCCAGCAGTAATAGGGGGAGGGTCGGGGAGCTGTTTTTT.

This chain links TRBV14 with TRBJ2-1; either TRBD1 or TRBD2 may fit D (5 bases each). This CDR3 contains 15 residues. V was pared by 2 bases and J by 7 bases, with 15 bases between. The V gene's germline CDR1 is SGHDN and CDR2 FVKESK. For the CDR3, the DNA is TGTGCCAGCAGCCAATATACCGGGACCCTGAATGAGCAGTTCTTC. Protein product: CASSQYTGTLNEQFF. Filled out from reference TRBV14 and TRBJ2-1, the complete variable domain reads EAGVTQFPSHSVIEKGQTVTLRCDPISGHDNLYWYRRVMGKEIKFLLHFVKESKQDESGMPNNRFLAERTGGTYSTLKVQPAELEDSGVYFCASSQYTGTLNEQFFGPGTRLTVL.

V usage is TRBV4-2 and J usage is TRBJ1-2; D perhaps matches TRBD1 (6 bases). Per germline, CDR1 LGHNA and CDR2 YNFKEQ. The CDR3 loop spans 15 amino acids. The V and J ends lost 4 bases and 2 bases respectively, with 14 bases between them. CDR3 sequence: CASSPIRTENYGYTF. In DNA form, the CDR3 reads TGTGCCAGCAGCCCCATCCGGACAGAGAACTATGGCTACACCTTC.

This chain connects TRBV7-9 to TRBJ2-3, with 10 bases lining up with TRBD2. This CDR3 has 16 residues. With 5 bases clipped from V and 5 bases from J, the junction kept 10 bases outside the gene matches. Germline CDR1 reads SEHNR; CDR2 reads FQNEAQ (reference sequence). CDR3 residues: CASSLTRGLAEDTQYF. The CDR3 DNA follows: TGTGCCAGCAGCCTCACGCGAGGACTAGCGGAAGATACGCAGTATTTT.

The chain joins TRBV6-5 to TRBJ2-7; 8 bases map to TRBD1. Germline loops: CDR1 MNHEY, CDR2 SVGAGI. Germline trimming cut 2 bases from V and 5 bases from J; bases unmatched to any gene: 11. The CDR3 is 16 amino acids. This CDR3 is CASSYGAGTGSDEQYF. The DNA of the CDR3 is TGTGCCAGCAGTTACGGCGCCGGGACAGGAAGCGACGAGCAGTACTTC.

This clonotype occurred a few times. The rearrangement links TRBV29-1 to TRBJ2-7; 9 nucleotides align to TRBD1. After removal of 3 bases from V and 5 bases from J, the junction contained 5 bases not matched to a gene. CDR1 is SQVTM, CDR2 ANQGSEA, per germline. This CDR3 contains 13 residues. CDR3 nucleotide sequence: TGCAGCGTTGAGAGGGACAGGGACCACGAGCAGTACTTC. It codes for CSVERDRDHEQYF.

There are many counts of this clonotype. The J gene is TRBJ2-7, the V gene TRBV7-2; the match to TRBD1 covers 7 bases. The CDR3 consists of 11 residues. V dropped 5 bases and J dropped 12; count of bases not matched to a gene: 7. CDR1 SGHTA and CDR2 FQGNSA come from the germline V gene. The CDR3 sequence: CASSRTGSPYF. The CDR3 DNA reads as TGTGCCAGCAGCCGGACAGGTTCGCCGTACTTC.

This clonotype has more than one count but fewer than ten. The chain combines TRBV5-4 with TRBJ2-4; a possible D gene is TRBD1 (6 bases). The CDR3 spans 16 residues. Germline CDR1 and CDR2: SGHNT and YYREEE (reference sequence). V was trimmed by 5 bases and J by 0 bases, leaving 15 bases between them. The CDR3 DNA follows: TGTGCCAGCAGGCAGGGGAGATATCTAGCCAAAAACATTCAGTACTTC. Translated, it gives CASRQGRYLAKNIQYF.

The CDR3 DNA reads TGTGCCAGCAGTTTGCAGGGGTTCAACGGGGAGCTGTTTTTT. It translates to CASSLQGFNGELFF. The chain employs TRBV12-3 or TRBV12-4 and TRBJ2-2; TRBD1 is a possible D gene (6 bases). The CDR3 is 14 amino acids. V shed 3 bases and J shed 7 bases, with 12 bases lying between them.

There are many counts of this clonotype. The chain combines TRBV7-9 with TRBJ2-1, with 9 bases fitting TRBD1. J was trimmed by 7 bases and V by 2 bases; bases with no gene match: 6. CDR3 size: 15 residues. Germline values: CDR1 SEHNR, CDR2 FQNEAQ (reference sequence). The CDR3 coding sequence is TGTGCCAGCAGCTTAAATCCAGGGACAGGGAATGAGCAGTTCTTC. Its translation is CASSLNPGTGNEQFF.